These T cell receptor beta chains were read from a single sample in a study of beta chain features in type 1 diabetes. Sequencing was performed with immunoSEQ multiplex PCR; in TCRdb, only in-frame clones are kept and a portion is missing. The data contain 360,000 or so clones, 15% to 20% of them singletons. The sequenced material came from naive CD4+ T cells from blood. These receptors were taken from a woman between 18 and 30 years old in good health. Each CDR3 is given with its conserved first and last residue. A D gene is named only where the DNA matches it firmly. A row's size may be missing; if present it is once, few, many or a size class.

CDR3aa	CDR3nt	abundance	v_gene	j_gene	d_gene
CASSLDWRDTQYF	TGCGCCAGCAGCTTGGACTGGAGAGATACGCAGTATTTT	few	TRBV5-1	TRBJ2-3	.
CARQSGQLYNEQFF	TGTGCCAGACAATCGGGACAGCTATACAATGAGCAGTTCTTC	few	TRBV14	TRBJ2-1	TRBD1
CASATGGVIKTQYF	TGTGCCAGCGCGACAGGGGGCGTTATAAAGACCCAGTACTTC	.	TRBV6-1	TRBJ2-5	TRBD1
CAWSAQGAGRDTEAFF	TGTGCCTGGAGTGCACAGGGGGCGGGAAGGGACACTGAAGCTTTCTTT	.	TRBV30	TRBJ1-1	TRBD1
CASLFQAGLGGSFSSYNEQFF	TGTGCCAGCCTATTCCAGGCGGGACTAGGTGGTTCGTTCAGCTCCTACAATGAGCAGTTCTTC	few	TRBV2	TRBJ2-1	TRBD2
CASSLGPTIQETQYF	TGTGCCAGCAGCTTGGGACCGACTATACAAGAGACCCAGTACTTC	.	TRBV5-5	TRBJ2-5	.
CASSEGRGYNSPLHF	TGTGCCAGCAGTGAGGGTCGGGGGTATAATTCACCCCTCCACTTT	.	TRBV2	TRBJ1-6	.
CASSQLDSHIYNEQFF	TGTGCCAGCAGCCAATTGGACAGCCACATCTACAATGAGCAGTTCTTC	.	TRBV14	TRBJ2-1	.
CASSFGDTQYF	TGTGCCAGCAGCTTCGGAGATACGCAGTATTTT	.	TRBV7-3	TRBJ2-3	.
CASRGAGGHEQYF	TGTGCCAGCAGAGGAGCGGGAGGACACGAGCAGTACTTC	few	TRBV6-1	TRBJ2-7	TRBD2
CSVYWAGREKLFF	TGCAGCGTTTATTGGGCAGGGAGGGAAAAACTGTTTTTT	.	TRBV29-1	TRBJ1-4	.
CSVEVGGVGNQPQHF	TGCAGCGTTGAAGTAGGGGGGGTAGGCAATCAGCCCCAGCATTTT	few	TRBV29-1	TRBJ1-5	.
CASSPGRETQYF	TGTGCCAGCAGCCCAGGCCGGGAGACCCAGTACTTC	few	TRBV11-2	TRBJ2-5	.
CASSPTGQGKETQYF	TGTGCCAGCAGTCCCACCGGACAGGGGAAAGAGACCCAGTACTTC	.	TRBV28	TRBJ2-5	TRBD1
CASRVPGPLHF	TGTGCCAGCAGGGTCCCGGGTCCCCTCCACTTT	few	TRBV2	TRBJ1-6	.
CAWSVPDRVNQPQHF	TGTGCCTGGAGTGTACCAGACAGGGTCAATCAGCCCCAGCATTTT	few	TRBV30	TRBJ1-5	TRBD1
CSVGGDRNTEAFF	TGCAGCGTTGGAGGGGACAGGAACACTGAAGCTTTCTTT	.	TRBV29-1	TRBJ1-1	TRBD1
CASSPREGVDQPQHF	TGTGCCAGCAGCCCGCGTGAGGGGGTGGATCAGCCCCAGCATTTT	few	TRBV7-9	TRBJ1-5	.
CASSVAPPGDTQYF	TGTGCCAGCAGCGTGGCCCCTCCGGGAGATACGCAGTATTTT	.	TRBV9	TRBJ2-3	.
CASTPTGGWSPLHF	TGTGCCAGCACCCCCACAGGGGGTTGGTCACCCCTCCACTTT	.	TRBV2	TRBJ1-6	TRBD1
CASSPGTANYGYTF	TGTGCCAGCAGCCCCGGGACAGCCAACTATGGCTACACCTTC	.	TRBV7-2	TRBJ1-2	TRBD1
CASSGLAGRSEQFF	TGTGCCAGCAGCGGACTAGCGGGACGCAGTGAGCAGTTCTTC	.	TRBV14	TRBJ2-1	TRBD2
CASSPRLAGSTGELFF	TGTGCCAGCAGCCCCCGACTAGCGGGGAGCACCGGGGAGCTGTTTTTT	.	TRBV7-2	TRBJ2-2	TRBD2
CAWSVLVVKQYF	TGTGCCTGGAGTGTACTTGTGGTTAAGCAGTATTTT	few	TRBV30	TRBJ2-3	.
CASSLAGVGQYF	TGTGCCAGCAGCTTAGCAGGGGTGGGGCAGTACTTC	.	TRBV13	TRBJ2-5	.
CASSLGGTGLYGYTF	TGTGCCAGCAGCTTGGGCGGGACAGGGCTCTATGGCTACACCTTC	few	TRBV5-6	TRBJ1-2	TRBD1
CASSLGTVLTEAFF	TGTGCCAGCAGCTTAGGTACGGTGTTGACTGAAGCTTTCTTT	few	TRBV7-9	TRBJ1-1	.
CASSMGTGGEQYF	TGTGCCAGCAGCATGGGGACAGGGGGCGAGCAGTACTTC	.	TRBV7-2	TRBJ2-7	TRBD1
CASSLAGQINEKLFF	TGCGCCAGCAGCTTGGCGGGACAGATTAATGAAAAACTGTTTTTT	few	TRBV5-1	TRBJ1-4	TRBD1
CASSRTPQFF	TGCGCCAGCAGTCGTACTCCGCAGTTCTTC	many	TRBV23-1	TRBJ2-1	.
CAWSLNSGGSETQYF	TGTGCCTGGAGTCTAAACAGCGGAGGGAGCGAGACCCAGTACTTC	.	TRBV30	TRBJ2-5	.
CSVDPSRSGGGYNEQFF	TGCAGCGTTGACCCCTCTCGGAGCGGGGGGGGTTACAATGAGCAGTTCTTC	.	TRBV29-1	TRBJ2-1	TRBD2
CASSSNPGGNEQFF	TGTGCCAGCAGTTCGAACCCAGGGGGCAATGAGCAGTTCTTC	.	TRBV7-2	TRBJ2-1	TRBD1
CAWRTPRRAGNTIYF	TGTGCCTGGAGGACTCCGCGGCGGGCTGGAAACACCATATATTTT	few	TRBV30	TRBJ1-3	.
CASRRTGENTEAFF	TGTGCCAGCAGACGGACAGGCGAGAACACTGAAGCTTTCTTT	.	TRBV7-8	TRBJ1-1	TRBD1
CASSVRQGNQPQHF	TGTGCCAGCAGCGTAAGACAGGGGAATCAGCCCCAGCATTTT	few	TRBV7-2	TRBJ1-5	TRBD1
CASSQGLADTQYF	TGTGCCAGCAGCCAAGGACTAGCGGATACGCAGTATTTT	.	TRBV14	TRBJ2-3	TRBD2
CATSREDLRDSPLHF	TGTGCCACCAGCAGAGAAGACCTGAGGGATTCACCCCTCCACTTT	few	TRBV15	TRBJ1-6	.
CASSSQQEEQPQHF	TGTGCCAGCTCCTCCCAACAAGAGGAGCAGCCCCAGCATTTT	.	TRBV6-5	TRBJ1-5	.
CASSARTVQETQYF	TGTGCCAGCAGCGCCCGGACAGTACAAGAGACCCAGTACTTC	few	TRBV2	TRBJ2-5	.
CATSRQGWGYTF	TGTGCCACCAGCAGACAGGGCTGGGGCTACACCTTC	.	TRBV15	TRBJ1-2	.